This TCR beta chain was retrieved from a study of cytomegalovirus exposure and HLA in healthy donors. Background on the study: Earlier sequencing of 200 million or so T cells yielded around 100 million unique TCR beta sequences.

Notes on this clone: The antigen remains unidentified.

Findings of the study overall: Later genetic work tied a missense DCLRE1C variant to beta-chain V and J trimming.

The PCR contained 60 Vbeta and 13 Jbeta primers. Generated by immunoSEQ multiplex PCR, the TCRdb table keeps only in-frame clones and is missing some. This repertoire comprises some 130,000 clones; its ten largest clones make up about 1.7%. CDR1 is MNHEY and CDR2 is SVGAGI in the germline V gene. The CDR3 totals 13 residues. Trimming at V came to 4 bases and at J to 7 bases, leaving 6 bases not matched to a gene. Material: PBMCs. This receptor was obtained from a man between 18 and 29 years old in good health and CMV-seronegative. The genes are TRBV6-5 and TRBJ2-7; 8 bases line up with TRBD1. This CDR3 is CASSSQGVPEQYF. CDR3 nucleotide sequence: TGTGCCAGCAGTTCACAGGGGGTCCCGGAGCAGTACTTC.